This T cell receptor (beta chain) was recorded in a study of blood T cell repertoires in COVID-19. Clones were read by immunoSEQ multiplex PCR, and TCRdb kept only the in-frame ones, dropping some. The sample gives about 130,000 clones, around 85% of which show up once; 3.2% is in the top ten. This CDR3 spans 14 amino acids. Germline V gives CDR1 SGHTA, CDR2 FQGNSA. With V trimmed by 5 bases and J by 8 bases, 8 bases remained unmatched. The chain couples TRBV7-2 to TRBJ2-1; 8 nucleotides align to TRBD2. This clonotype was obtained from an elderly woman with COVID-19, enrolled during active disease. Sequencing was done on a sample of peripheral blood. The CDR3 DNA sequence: TGTGCCAGCAGCCAACCCCAGCGGGAGCATGAGCAGTTCTTC. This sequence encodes CASSQPQREHEQFF.